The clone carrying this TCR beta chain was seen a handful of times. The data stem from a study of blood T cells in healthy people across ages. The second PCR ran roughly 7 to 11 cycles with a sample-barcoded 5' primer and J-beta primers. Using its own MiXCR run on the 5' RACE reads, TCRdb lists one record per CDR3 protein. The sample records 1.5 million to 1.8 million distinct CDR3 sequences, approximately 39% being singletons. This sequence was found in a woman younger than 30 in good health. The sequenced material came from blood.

The CDR3 loop is CASSEGWGMDEKLFF. The DNA for the CDR3 is TGTGCCAGCAGTGAAGGATGGGGTATGGACGAAAAACTGTTTTTT. The chain combines TRBV2 with TRBJ1-4; D remains unclear. Germline CDR1 is SNHLY and CDR2 is FYNNEI. Trimming shortened V by 1 base and J by 8 bases, and 14 bases separated the two germline ends. There are 15 residues in the CDR3.